This TCR beta chain appears in the sequencing data of a study of Ad26.COV2.S vaccination and SARS-CoV-2 variants. Study overall: Once or twice, 56 days apart, Ad26.COV2.S was delivered intramuscularly. Study outcomes and limitations: After vaccination, reports described spike-specific CD8+ and CD4+ T cell responses as showing substantial breadth.

Treatment noted: around 19 received Ad26.COV2.S at low or high dose, single or two shots; roughly five received placebo; per-sample allocation not given. Each sample was drawn 63 days after the first injection (of vaccine or placebo). This person who donated was an adult of 18-55 years in Boston. SARS-CoV-2 spike from the Wuhan strain was encoded by the vaccine, an Ad26 vector. The table came from immunoSEQ multiplex PCR; TCRdb's copy has only in-frame clones and leaves some out. The sample records 430,000 or so clones, roughly nine tenths being singletons. The sample holds one count of this clone. Antigen unknown. The germline V gene has CDR1 SGHTA and CDR2 FQGNSA. There are 15 residues in the CDR3. Trimming removed 5 bases from V and 2 bases from J; junction bases left unmatched: 8.

This TCR was sampled from a person between 18 and 60 years old who received the Ad26.COV2.S COVID-19 vaccine or a placebo. J is TRBJ2-7 and V is TRBV7-2; TRBD2 matches at 8 bases. The sample consisted of peripheral blood, taken in a trial of Ad26.COV2.S vaccine versus placebo. The CDR3: CASSLRTSPAYEQYF. The CDR3 bases are TGTGCCAGCAGCCTTCGGACTAGCCCGGCCTACGAGCAGTACTTC.